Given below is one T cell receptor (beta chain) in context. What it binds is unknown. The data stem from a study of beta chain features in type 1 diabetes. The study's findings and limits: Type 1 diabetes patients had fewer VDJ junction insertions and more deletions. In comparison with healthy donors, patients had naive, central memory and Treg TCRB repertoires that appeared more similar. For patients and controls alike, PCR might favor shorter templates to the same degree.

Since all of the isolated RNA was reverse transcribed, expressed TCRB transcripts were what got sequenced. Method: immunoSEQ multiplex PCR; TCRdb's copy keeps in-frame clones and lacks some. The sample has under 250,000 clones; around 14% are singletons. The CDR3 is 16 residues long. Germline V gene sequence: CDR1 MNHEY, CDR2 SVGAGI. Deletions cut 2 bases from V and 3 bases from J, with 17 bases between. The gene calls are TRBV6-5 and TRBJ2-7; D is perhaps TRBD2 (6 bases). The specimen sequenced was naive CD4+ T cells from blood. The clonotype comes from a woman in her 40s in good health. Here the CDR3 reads CASSYLGGAPVYEQYF. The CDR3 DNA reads TGTGCCAGCAGTTACCTAGGCGGGGCCCCCGTCTACGAGCAGTACTTC.